Presented here are 22 T cell receptor beta chains from one specimen sequenced in a study of blood T cell repertoires in COVID-19. The protocol was immunoSEQ multiplex PCR, while the TCRdb copy is restricted to in-frame clones and leaves out a portion. This table has tens of thousands of clones, 75% to 95% appearing once. Material: peripheral blood. Receptors were obtained from a man aged 35-49 years with acute or convalescent COVID-19.

The chain recombines TRBV15 with TRBJ2-3; 13 positions agree with TRBD2. This CDR3 is 17 amino acids long. J was trimmed by 6 bases and V by 3 bases; bases with no gene match: 9. Per the germline V gene, CDR1 is LNHNV and CDR2 is YYDKDF (reference sequence). As DNA, the CDR3 is TGTGCCACCAGCAGGCCCCGGACTAGCGGGAGAGGCGATACGCAGTATTTT. Translating gives CATSRPRTSGRGDTQYF.

The chain has TRBV20-1 and TRBJ1-5, with D unresolved. The germline CDR1 and CDR2 sequences are DFQATT and SNEGSKA (reference sequence). The CDR3 has 15 residues. V was trimmed by 3 bases and J by 5 bases, leaving 17 bases between them. The CDR3 reads CSASDFGRRDQPQHF. CDR3 DNA sequence: TGCAGTGCTAGTGATTTTGGCAGGCGCGATCAGCCCCAGCATTTT.

This clone appeared a single time. The V call is TRBV13, the J call TRBJ2-1, with D perhaps matching TRBD1 or TRBD2 (10 bases each). Deletions cut 3 bases from V and 2 bases from J, with 38 bases between. The V gene's germline CDR1 is PRHDT and CDR2 FYEKMQ (reference sequence). The CDR3 is 24 amino acids. CDR3 nucleotides: TGTGCCAGCAGCTTTGTAGTCGGGGACAGGGGCTTGGCTAGCGGGAGTTTCCCCTACAATGAGCAGTTCTTC. Translating gives CASSFVVGDRGLASGSFPYNEQFF.

The chain couples TRBV10-2 to TRBJ2-3; D uncertain. With 2 bases removed from V and 2 bases from J, the gap between germline ends came to 5 bases. CDR1 and CDR2 (germline): WSHSY, SAAADI. The CDR3 sequence is 13 residues long. The CDR3, as DNA: TGCGCCAGCAGTGAGGCAGACACAGATACGCAGTATTTT. It specifies CASSEADTDTQYF.

V gene TRBV12-3 or TRBV12-4 combines with J gene TRBJ2-7; D uncertain. The CDR3 consists of 13 residues. The germline V and J ends were trimmed by 3 bases and 2 bases, with 8 bases remaining between them. The CDR3 protein is CASSLNYAYEQYF. CDR3 nucleotide sequence: TGTGCCAGCAGTTTGAACTACGCCTACGAGCAGTACTTC.

This chain connects TRBV3-1 (or the pseudogene TRBV3-2) to TRBJ2-3; 14 positions match TRBD2. Per the germline V gene, CDR1 is LGHDT and CDR2 is YNNKEL (reference sequence). The V gene end was trimmed by 1 base and the J gene end by 4 bases; junction bases not matched to a gene: 4. CDR3 length equals 17 residues. CDR3 protein: CASSQGGLAGVADTQYF. For the CDR3, the DNA is TGTGCCAGCAGCCAAGGGGGACTAGCGGGAGTAGCAGATACGCAGTATTTT.

This clone was observed a few times. V gene TRBV7-3 combines with J gene TRBJ2-7; the D gene is possibly TRBD2 (7 bases). Germline V lookup: CDR1 SGHTA, CDR2 FQGTGA. The V and J ends lost 5 bases and 0 bases respectively, with 17 bases between them. The CDR3 sequence is 16 residues long. CDR3 coding DNA: TGTGCCAGCAGCCCCCAGGGGACTACAAGCTCCTACGAGCAGTACTTC. Encoded protein: CASSPQGTTSSYEQYF. Drawing the rest from reference TRBV7-3 and TRBJ2-7, the complete variable domain is GAGVSQTPSNKVTEKGKYVELRCDPISGHTALYWYRQSLGQGPEFLIYFQGTGAADDSGLPNDRFFAVRPEGSVSTLKIQRTERGDSAVYLCASSPQGTTSSYEQYFGPGTRLTVT.

The rearrangement uses TRBV6-5 and TRBJ2-5; 8 positions agree with TRBD2. Losses at the gene ends were 6 bases for V and 2 bases for J; bases not matched to a gene: 2. The CDR3 is 13 residues long. From germline, CDR1 is MNHEY and CDR2 SVGAGI. CDR3 amino acids: CASRLAGQETQYF. The CDR3 DNA reads TGTGCCAGCAGATTAGCGGGACAAGAGACCCAGTACTTC.

This rearrangement joins TRBV7-2 to TRBJ1-2; TRBD1 is a possible D gene (5 bases). Between the trimmed V and J ends, which lost 4 bases and 8 bases, there was a span of 14 bases. The V gene's germline CDR1 is SGHTA and CDR2 FQGNSA. There are 13 residues in the CDR3. The CDR3 nucleotides read TGTGCCAGCAGCTACGACAGCCAGGGCGGCTACACCTTC. It yields the protein CASSYDSQGGYTF.

The chain links TRBV4-1 to TRBJ1-1; TRBD1 is a possible D gene (5 bases). CDR3 length: 14 residues. V lost 2 bases, J lost 4 bases, and 11 bases lay in between. The germline V gene has CDR1 MGHRA and CDR2 YSYEKL. Here the CDR3 DNA reads TGCGCCAGCAGCCAATTAAAGGGGTCCACTGAAGCTTTCTTT. Amino acid sequence: CASSQLKGSTEAFF.

The chain joins TRBV7-2 to TRBJ2-2; perhaps TRBD1 as D (5 bases). Per germline, CDR1 SGHTA and CDR2 FQGNSA. V was shortened by 5 bases and J by 4 bases, with 17 bases between the two germline ends. This CDR3 region has 16 residues. The CDR3, as DNA: TGTGCCAGCAGCACGGCAGGGCGAAGTATCACCGGGGAGCTGTTTTTT. Protein product: CASSTAGRSITGELFF. The full variable domain, rest sourced from reference TRBV7-2 and TRBJ2-2, is GAGVSQSPSNKVTEKGKDVELRCDPISGHTALYWYRQSLGQGLEFLIYFQGNSAPDKSGLPSDRFSAERTGGSVSTLTIQRTQQEDSAVYLCASSTAGRSITGELFFGEGSRLTVL.

A word on this clone: The limits of the CDR3 on the DNA are not certain, so only TCRdb's listed CDR3 is given. The chain joins TRBV25-1 to TRBJ2-7; TRBD2, the table's D call, lacks a check against the DNA. The CDR3 is 13 amino acids in total, end residues counted. Germline V gene data show CDR1 as MGHDK and CDR2 as SYGVNS. The CDR3 sequence: CASSDWGDGSRYF.

The chain is built from TRBV6-5 and TRBJ2-2; D not resolved. The ends were cut back, 0 bases at V and 1 base at J, with 6 bases in the middle. Germline V gene sequence: CDR1 MNHEY, CDR2 SVGAGI. This CDR3 contains 15 residues. CDR3 nucleotide sequence: TGTGCCAGCAGTTACTCTCCCCAGAACACCGGGGAGCTGTTTTTT. Its translation is CASSYSPQNTGELFF.

This rearrangement joins TRBV6-5 to TRBJ1-2; D remains unclear. The CDR3 is made up of 12 amino acids. The germline V gene has CDR1 MNHEY and CDR2 SVGAGI. V lost 6 bases and J 3 bases, leaving 8 bases between the germline ends. CDR3 DNA: TGTGCCAGCAGCAGACGGGACTATGGCTACACCTTC. This translates into CASSRRDYGYTF.

The V and J genes are TRBV6-2 or TRBV6-3 and TRBJ1-5; possibly TRBD1 for D (5 bases). The CDR3 sequence is 13 residues long. Per the germline V gene, CDR1 is MNHEY and CDR2 is SVGEGT. Trimming pared 5 bases from V and 4 bases from J, leaving 9 bases between. Here the CDR3 DNA reads TGTGCCAGCAGTGGCAGGGTAAATCAGCCCCAGCATTTT. This gives the protein CASSGRVNQPQHF.

The V and J genes are TRBV2 and TRBJ1-2, with TRBD1 matching over 8 bases. The CDR3 covers 14 residues. Germline V gives CDR1 SNHLY, CDR2 FYNNEI. V shed 4 bases and J 4 bases; nucleotides not matched to a gene: 5. CDR3 coding DNA: TGTGCCAGCAGTGCTGAGACAGGGGCCTATGGCTACACCTTC. The encoded protein is CASSAETGAYGYTF.

The chain couples TRBV19 to TRBJ2-2, with 7 bases matching TRBD2. CDR3 length equals 17 residues. The J segment lost 5 bases and the V segment lost 6 bases, leaving 15 bases of the junction unmatched. CDR1 and CDR2 from the germline V gene are LNHDA and SQIVND (reference sequence). The CDR3 loop is CASRSLATSLGTGELFF. In DNA form, the CDR3 reads TGTGCCAGTAGATCACTAGCGACCTCTCTGGGGACCGGGGAGCTGTTTTTT.

V usage is TRBV15 and J usage is TRBJ2-1, with TRBD2 as a possible D gene (6 bases). Looked up from germline, CDR1 is LNHNV and CDR2 is YYDKDF (reference sequence). Deletions cut 5 bases from V and 9 bases from J, with 14 bases between. The CDR3 consists of 13 residues. Written as DNA, the CDR3 is TGTGCCACCAGCGGCCCCGGGCGGGGTGAGCAGTTCTTC. This gives the protein CATSGPGRGEQFF.

This chain connects TRBV30 to TRBJ2-1; D remains ambiguous. Trimming removed 2 bases at V and 8 bases at J, with 16 bases between. The CDR3 totals 14 residues. Germline V gives CDR1 GTSNPN, CDR2 SVGIG (reference sequence). In DNA form, the CDR3 reads TGTGCCTGGAGTTTGTTGGCGAGGAGCTATGAGCAGTTCTTC. Its translation: CAWSLLARSYEQFF.

The V and J genes are TRBV24-1 and TRBJ1-3, with no clear D. The germline CDR1 and CDR2 sequences are KGHDR and SFDVKD. This CDR3 has 13 residues. V was trimmed by 4 bases and J by 7 bases, leaving 10 bases between them. The CDR3 nucleotides read TGTGCCACCAGTGAAGGGAGCGACAACACCATATATTTT. It is translated as CATSEGSDNTIYF.

V and J are TRBV9 and TRBJ2-4; 12 bases are shared with TRBD2. From germline, CDR1 is SGDLS and CDR2 YYNGEE. The CDR3 contains 16 residues. The trim removed 4 bases at V and 6 bases at J, leaving 8 bases unmatched. In nucleotides, the CDR3 is TGTGCCAGCAGCAGCCTAGCGGGAGGGCCAGGAAACATTCAGTACTTC. It translates to CASSSLAGGPGNIQYF.

The V gene is TRBV6-4, the J gene TRBJ1-1; D may be TRBD1 (6 bases). The CDR3 totals 12 residues. V was pared by 3 bases and J by 10 bases, with 12 bases between. CDR1 MRHNA and CDR2 SNTAGT come from the germline V gene. As DNA, the CDR3 is TGTGCCAGCAGTGATCCGACAGGAAGAGCTTTCTTT. Amino acid sequence: CASSDPTGRAFF.